This TCR beta chain was captured by sequencing in a study of T and B cells in COVID-19 patients. Across the whole study: Peripheral blood came from COVID-19 patients with active infection or after recovery. Median age was about 35 years in the recovered cohort and 67 years in the active-infection cohort. Notes on the study in general: Active COVID-19 showed highly clonal TRB repertoires; recovery showed diversity and richness above healthy donors. Early severe-case samples and blood from mildly ill patients during symptoms were in short supply.

This clonotype is categorized as medium-sized (0.01 to 0.1%). The antigen remains undetermined. CDR3 length equals 14 residues. Germline CDR1 and CDR2: SQVTM and ANQGSEA. Trimming pared 3 bases from V and 3 bases from J, leaving 14 bases between. Multiplex PCR with BIOMED2 TRB-A/B primer pools amplified TRB rearrangements. TCRdb independently ran MiXCR on the multiplex PCR reads; one entry per CDR3 protein. The sample has some 11,000 distinct CDR3 sequences; around 31% are singletons. TRB was amplified from approximately 250-480 ng of blood genomic DNA. The material sequenced was blood. The sequence derives from a human donor with active COVID-19. The chain links TRBV29-1 to TRBJ1-1, with D possibly being TRBD1 (5 bases). The chain's CDR3 is CSVEGPGLDTEAFF. CDR3 coding DNA: TGCAGCGTTGAGGGGCCTGGGTTGGACACTGAAGCTTTCTTT.